This T cell receptor (beta chain) was observed in a study of T-cell memory formation after mild COVID-19. Across the whole study: There were largely donor-specific TCR clusters. Study-level points and caveats: The study detected some responding clones in pre-infection memory, suggesting cross-reactive memory joined.

As regards this clonotype: The antigen remains unidentified.

From germline, CDR1 is MNHEY and CDR2 SVGAGI. Trimming stripped 2 bases from V and 7 bases from J, with 14 bases between. The CDR3 totals 14 residues. TCRdb called the 5' RACE reads again in MiXCR, with one record for every CDR3 protein. There are approximately 340,000 distinct CDR3 sequences in the sample; 10% to 15% occur only once, and about a fifth lies in the top ten. Sequencing used PBMCs or a T cell subset sorted from them (not recorded which). The TCR comes from a man aged 18 to 30 who had mild COVID-19 (a few samples of this study predate the infection). Cell type and time point are not known. The V and J genes are TRBV6-5 and TRBJ2-5; D is perhaps TRBD1 or TRBD2 (6 bases each). This CDR3 reads CASSYDQGRGTQYF. The CDR3 DNA reads TGTGCCAGCAGTTACGACCAGGGGCGGGGGACCCAGTACTTC.